This TCR beta chain came from a study of regulatory T cells in long-lasting Graves disease. This CDR3 spans 15 amino acids. Germline lookup yields CDR1 MDHEN and CDR2 SYDVKM. With V trimmed by 3 bases and J by 5 bases, 7 bases remained unmatched. As to time point: newly diagnosed GD, antithyroid drugs for less than 3 months. The authors made the TCR library using RNA they extracted from PBMCs. Combining iRepertoire HTBI primers with Arm-PCR of CDR3 regions, the authors built TCR beta libraries. Each CDR3 protein gets one entry after TCRdb re-called the multiplex PCR reads with MiXCR. The sample gives 300,000 to 450,000 distinct CDR3 sequences, 15% to 19% of which show up once; 22% is in the top ten.

The starting material was peripheral blood mononuclear cells (PBMCs), obtained at new diagnosis, from a patient treated with antithyroid drugs. J is TRBJ2-1 and V is TRBV28; 7 positions agree with TRBD2. The receptor comes from a female donor with Graves disease. The chain's CDR3 is CASSFYGRIHNEQFF. DNA of the CDR3: TGTGCCAGCAGTTTCTACGGGAGGATCCACAATGAGCAGTTCTTC.